This record looks at one T cell receptor beta chain sequence and its context. The antigen remains unidentified. Relative to the germline gene, one junction end is altered; a read error may explain this. PCR primers comprised 60 Vbeta and 13 Jbeta primers. Per the study methods: Tens of millions of unique TCR beta chains, roughly 12 million shared, were counted in a later analysis. The method was immunoSEQ multiplex PCR; TCRdb's version includes in-frame clones alone and lacks a portion of them. That table furnishes V, J and clone size, whereas the DNA furnished D and trimming. The data show about 200,000 clones, approximately 80% seen once. The data were obtained in a study of cytomegalovirus exposure and HLA in healthy donors. In germline, CDR1 is SEHNR, CDR2 FQNEAQ (reference sequence). The CDR3 spans 14 residues. General study findings and limits: Previously analyzed data showed that most TCR beta V segments were productive at a frequency of about 90% or about 30%.

The chain combines TRBV7-9 with TRBJ2-7; D uncertain. The TCR was taken from a girl between 2 and 10 years old in good health and CMV-seronegative. Material for sequencing was PBMCs. The CDR3 region has the DNA TGTGCCAGCACCTTAATTTCTAGCTCCTACGAGCAGTACTTC. Amino acids: CASTLISSSYEQYF.